These 26 T cell receptor beta chains were sequenced from one sample in a study of cytomegalovirus exposure and HLA in healthy donors. The study ran its PCR with 60 Vbeta and 13 Jbeta primers. Libraries were prepared by immunoSEQ multiplex PCR; TCRdb keeps only in-frame clonotypes and omits some of them. The sample holds approximately 190,000 clones; about nine tenths are singletons and the top ten take 1% to 1.5%. The specimen was PBMCs. The source of these receptors is a man in his thirties or forties in good health and CMV-seronegative.

A remark on this clone: The same CDR3 arises from other DNA sequences in this sample as well. CDR3 DNA sequence: TGCGCCAGCAGCTTGGGACAGAACTATGGCTACACCTTC. It translates to CASSLGQNYGYTF. The gene calls are TRBV5-1 and TRBJ1-2; perhaps TRBD1 as D (5 bases). The V gene's germline CDR1 is SGHRS and CDR2 YFSETQ. This CDR3 spans 13 amino acids. V was trimmed by 0 bases and J by 2 bases, leaving 5 bases between them.

This clone was observed a handful of times. The chain combines TRBV11-1 with TRBJ1-1; D gene ambiguous. The CDR3 length is 13 residues. V lost 2 bases and J lost 5, with 9 bases in between. Germline V gene lookup returns CDR1 SGHAT and CDR2 FQDESV (reference sequence). This CDR3 reads CASSLRGKTEAFF. The CDR3 coding sequence is TGTGCCAGCAGCTTACGAGGGAAAACTGAAGCTTTCTTT.

The V and J genes are TRBV7-2 and TRBJ1-3; no clear D. V lost 0 bases to trimming and J lost 0 bases, with 9 bases between them. From germline, CDR1 is SGHTA and CDR2 FQGNSA. The CDR3 runs 16 residues. In DNA form, the CDR3 reads TGTGCCAGCAGCTTAGCGGTTCGGAGCTCTGGAAACACCATATATTTT. Amino acid sequence: CASSLAVRSSGNTIYF.

This clone was seen a few times. The genes are TRBV28 and TRBJ2-3; D is ambiguous. The germline gives CDR1 MDHEN, CDR2 SYDVKM. Trimming stripped 7 bases from V and 0 bases from J, with 14 bases between. The CDR3 runs 15 residues. The CDR3 sequence: CASTNGPPSTDTQYF. The CDR3 region has the DNA TGTGCCAGCACAAATGGGCCCCCTAGCACAGATACGCAGTATTTT.

The CDR3 DNA follows: TGCGCCAGCAAACTAGCGGGGACCTACGAGCAGTACTTC. Translated: CASKLAGTYEQYF. The rearrangement links TRBV5-1 to TRBJ2-7; TRBD2 agrees at 10 bases. This CDR3 is built from 13 residues. V dropped 6 bases and J dropped 2; count of bases not matched to a gene: 2. The germline CDR1 and CDR2 sequences are SGHRS and YFSETQ.

To note about this clone: This sample includes further DNA sequences coding for the same CDR3. The V and J genes are TRBV11-2 and TRBJ2-7; D may be TRBD2 (5 bases). The CDR3 sequence is 14 residues long. Germline CDR1 and CDR2: SGHAT and FQNNGV. Deletions cut 3 bases from V and 0 bases from J, with 9 bases between. This CDR3 is CASSFSGSSYEQYF. CDR3 in DNA: TGTGCCAGCAGCTTTTCGGGGAGCTCCTACGAGCAGTACTTC.

The chain links TRBV5-1 to TRBJ2-5, with TRBD1 matching over 9 bases. Germline CDR1 and CDR2: SGHRS and YFSETQ. The J segment lost 3 bases and the V segment lost 1 base, leaving 4 bases of the junction unmatched. This CDR3 region has 15 residues. CDR3 sequence reads: CASSLTGGIEETQYF. The CDR3 DNA reads as TGCGCCAGCAGCTTGACAGGGGGCATTGAAGAGACCCAGTACTTC.

The genes are TRBV4-1 and TRBJ1-3; maybe TRBD1 (6 bases). The V and J ends lost 0 bases and 7 bases respectively, with 10 bases between them. The germline gives CDR1 MGHRA, CDR2 YSYEKL. The CDR3 sequence is 14 residues long. The CDR3 nucleotides read TGCGCCAGCAGCCAAGAGTCCAGGGGTAACACCATATATTTT. Translation gives CASSQESRGNTIYF.

This chain uses TRBV5-1 with TRBJ2-1; TRBD2 matches at 15 bases. This CDR3 comprises 19 residues. CDR1 SGHRS and CDR2 YFSETQ come from the germline V gene. V shed 4 bases, J shed 4 bases, and the junction held 12 bases outside the gene matches. The CDR3 spells CASSGTSGRPAQTYNEQFF. The CDR3 DNA reads as TGCGCCAGCAGCGGGACTAGCGGGAGGCCCGCTCAGACTTACAATGAGCAGTTCTTC.

The V and J genes are TRBV23-1 and TRBJ2-7, with TRBD2 matching 11 bases. TRBV23-1 is an ORF; its function is uncertain. J gave up 5 bases and V 3 bases, and 9 bases lay outside the gene matches. This CDR3 comprises 16 residues. CDR3 loop: CASSQSLAGEVHEQYF. As DNA, the CDR3 is TGCGCCAGCAGTCAGTCACTAGCGGGAGAAGTCCACGAGCAGTACTTC.

The V and J genes are TRBV18 and TRBJ2-7; 8 bases are a match to TRBD2. This CDR3 has 14 residues. Trimming at V came to 6 bases and at J to 2 bases, leaving 6 bases not matched to a gene. The germline V gene encodes CDR1 KGHSH and CDR2 LQKENI. The DNA of the CDR3 is TGTGCCAGCTCCACGGGGCGGGGGGCCTACGAGCAGTACTTC. As protein: CASSTGRGAYEQYF.

This chain joins TRBV29-1 and TRBJ2-4; no definite D call. This CDR3 is built from 14 residues. V was clipped by 4 bases and J by 0 bases, with 10 bases between them. The germline V gene encodes CDR1 SQVTM and CDR2 ANQGSEA. The CDR3 is CSVATSIAKNIQYF. For the CDR3, the DNA is TGCAGCGTTGCCACTTCGATAGCCAAAAACATTCAGTACTTC. The full variable domain, with the rest looked up from reference TRBV29-1 and TRBJ2-4, is SAVISQKPSRDICQRGTSLTIQCQVDSQVTMMFWYRQQPGQSLTLIATANQGSEATYESGFVIDKFPISRPNLTFSTLTVSNMSPEDSSIYLCSVATSIAKNIQYFGAGTRLSVL.

This CDR3 is CASSKRGQGERGNEQFF. The CDR3 bases are TGTGCCAGCAGCAAAAGAGGGCAGGGGGAGAGGGGGAATGAGCAGTTCTTC. This chain connects TRBV7-9 to TRBJ2-1, with TRBD1 matching 7 bases. Per the germline V gene, CDR1 is SEHNR and CDR2 is FQNEAQ (reference sequence). The CDR3 contains 17 residues. With 5 bases clipped from V and 7 bases from J, the junction kept 17 bases outside the gene matches.

This chain joins TRBV5-1 and TRBJ2-3; 8 positions agree with TRBD1. The CDR3 consists of 15 residues. Germline CDR1 and CDR2: SGHRS and YFSETQ. V shed 0 bases and J 4 bases; nucleotides not matched to a gene: 4. The CDR3 sequence: CASSLGDRKADTQYF. The DNA of the CDR3 is TGCGCCAGCAGCTTGGGGGACAGGAAGGCAGATACGCAGTATTTT.

This chain connects TRBV25-1 to TRBJ1-5, with TRBD1 identical over 10 bases. Germline V CDR1 and CDR2: MGHDK, SYGVNS. This CDR3 has 18 amino acids. The trim removed 6 bases at V and 2 bases at J, leaving 13 bases unmatched. CDR3 residues: CASRIGRDRGGGNQPQHF. As DNA, the CDR3 is TGTGCCAGCAGGATTGGTCGGGACAGGGGAGGTGGCAATCAGCCCCAGCATTTT.

This clone is a singleton in its sample. The chain uses TRBV18 and TRBJ2-7, with TRBD2 as a possible D gene (6 bases). V was trimmed by 0 bases and J by 2 bases, leaving 14 bases between them. The CDR3 length is 16 residues. Per the germline V gene, CDR1 is KGHSH and CDR2 is LQKENI. CDR3 region: CASSPPGGTATYEQYF. The CDR3, as DNA: TGTGCCAGCTCACCACCTGGAGGGACCGCCACCTACGAGCAGTACTTC.

This sequence joins TRBV2 and TRBJ1-2; 8 nucleotides align to TRBD1. This CDR3 has 16 amino acids. V lost 1 base to trimming and J lost 4 bases; unmatched junction nucleotides: 8. Germline V gene lookup returns CDR1 SNHLY and CDR2 FYNNEI. The CDR3 spells CASSEGAGGAGYGYTF. The CDR3 nucleotides are TGTGCCAGCAGTGAAGGTGCAGGGGGCGCGGGCTATGGCTACACCTTC.

CDR3: CASRDRARGEQYF. In DNA form, the CDR3 reads TGTGCCAGTCGGGACAGGGCCCGGGGAGAGCAGTACTTC. The rearrangement links TRBV19 to TRBJ2-7, with TRBD1 matching over 9 bases. The CDR3 spans 13 residues. In germline, CDR1 is LNHDA, CDR2 SQIVND (reference sequence). The junction had 9 bases not matched to a gene; V was cut back by 8 bases and J by 7 bases.

The J gene is TRBJ2-1, the V gene TRBV6-5, with D maybe TRBD2 (6 bases). Germline CDR1 reads MNHEY; CDR2 reads SVGAGI. There are 14 residues in the CDR3. V dropped 2 bases and J dropped 7 bases, with 12 bases sitting between them. CDR3 region: CASSYGGTGNEQFF. Written as DNA, the CDR3 is TGTGCCAGCAGTTACGGGGGGACTGGGAATGAGCAGTTCTTC.

V gene TRBV16 combines with J gene TRBJ1-5, with D unclear. Germline lookup yields CDR1 KGHSY and CDR2 FQNENV. V lost 5 bases and J 7 bases, leaving 15 bases between the germline ends. The CDR3 is made up of 14 amino acids. CDR3 DNA sequence: TGTGCCAGCAGCACCTTACGGGGTTCGCAGCCCCAGCATTTT. Translating it yields CASSTLRGSQPQHF. The full variable domain, in which reference TRBV16 and TRBJ1-5 provide the parts outside the CDR3, is GEEVAQTPKHLVRGEGQKAKLYCAPIKGHSYVFWYQQVLKNEFKFLISFQNENVFDETGMPKERFSAKCLPNSPCSLEIQATKLEDSAVYFCASSTLRGSQPQHFGDGTRLSIL.

The chain is built from TRBV28 and TRBJ1-3; D not resolved. The germline V and J ends were trimmed by 7 bases and 0 bases, with 10 bases remaining between them. The CDR3 covers 14 residues. Germline loops: CDR1 MDHEN, CDR2 SYDVKM. The CDR3 reads CASKGGTSGNTIYF. In nucleotides, the CDR3 is TGTGCCAGCAAGGGAGGCACCTCTGGAAACACCATATATTTT.

The V gene is TRBV4-1, the J gene TRBJ2-3; TRBD1 matches at 7 bases. The CDR3 sequence is 15 residues long. The V and J ends lost 0 bases and 5 bases, in that order; junction bases with no gene match: 5. CDR1 and CDR2 from the germline V gene are MGHRA and YSYEKL. The CDR3 is CASSQDGQGEDTQYF. As DNA, the CDR3 is TGCGCCAGCAGCCAAGATGGGCAGGGGGAAGATACGCAGTATTTT.

The J gene is TRBJ2-1, the V gene TRBV2, with no clear D. Trimming left V 6 bases short and J 4 bases short, with 16 bases between. The CDR3 loop spans 15 amino acids. In germline, CDR1 is SNHLY, CDR2 FYNNEI. The CDR3 nucleotides read TGTGCCAGCAGGATAGCTAGAGAGGAATACAATGAGCAGTTCTTC. Its translation: CASRIAREEYNEQFF.

For the CDR3, the DNA is TGTGCCAGCAGCTTTTGGGAAACAGGGACCCAGTACTTC. Protein sequence: CASSFWETGTQYF. This chain links TRBV5-6 with TRBJ2-5; a possible D gene is TRBD1 (5 bases). The ends were cut back, 2 bases at V and 7 bases at J, with 12 bases in the middle. The CDR3 consists of 13 residues. Germline loops: CDR1 SGHDT, CDR2 YYEEEE.

The chain couples TRBV4-3 to TRBJ1-6; no reliable D call. CDR3 size: 12 residues. Trimming left V 1 base short and J 7 bases short, with 2 bases between. The germline gives CDR1 LGHNA, CDR2 YSLEER. CDR3 sequence reads: CASSQANSPLHF. In DNA form, the CDR3 reads TGCGCCAGCAGCCAAGCGAATTCACCCCTCCACTTT.

This clone was counted between two and nine times. The genes are TRBV29-1 and TRBJ1-2, with a weak D call TRBD1 (6 bases). Germline values: CDR1 SQVTM, CDR2 ANQGSEA. V lost 0 bases and J 4 bases, leaving 15 bases between the germline ends. This CDR3 spans 15 amino acids. The CDR3 is CSVEDLQGGGYGYTF. The CDR3 nucleotides read TGCAGCGTTGAAGATCTCCAGGGAGGGGGCTATGGCTACACCTTC.